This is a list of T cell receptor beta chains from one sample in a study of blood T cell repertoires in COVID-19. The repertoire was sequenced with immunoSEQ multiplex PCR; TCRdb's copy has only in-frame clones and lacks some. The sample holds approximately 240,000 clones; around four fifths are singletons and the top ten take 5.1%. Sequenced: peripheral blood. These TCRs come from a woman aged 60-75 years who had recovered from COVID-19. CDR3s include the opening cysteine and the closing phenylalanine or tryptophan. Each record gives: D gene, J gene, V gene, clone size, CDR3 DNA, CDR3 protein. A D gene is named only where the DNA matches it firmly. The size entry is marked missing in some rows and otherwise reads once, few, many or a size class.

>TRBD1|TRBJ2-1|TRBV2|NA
TGTGCCAGCAGCAGGGGGCCCGGCTACAATGAGCAGTTCTTC
CASSRGPGYNEQFF
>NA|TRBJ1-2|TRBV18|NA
TGTGCCAGCTCACCACTAAACCAGGAGGTCGGCTACACCTTC
CASSPLNQEVGYTF
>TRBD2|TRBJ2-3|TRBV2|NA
TGTGCCAGCAGTGAAAAAAGTGGCCTAGCGGGGGGAAGCACAGATACGCAGTATTTT
CASSEKSGLAGGSTDTQYF
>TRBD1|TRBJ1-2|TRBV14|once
TGTGCCAGCAGCCAAGGGGGACAGGGAGCCGGCTACACCTTC
CASSQGGQGAGYTF
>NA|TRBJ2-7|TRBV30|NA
TGTGCCTGGAGTGTAGGGGCAGGGACTGACGAGCAGTACTTC
CAWSVGAGTDEQYF
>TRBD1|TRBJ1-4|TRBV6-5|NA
TGTGCCAGCAGGGGACAGACCGCAACTAATGAAAAACTGTTTTTT
CASRGQTATNEKLFF
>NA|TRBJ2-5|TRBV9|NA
TGTGCCAGCAGCGTAGAGGTGGGCCTCCAAGAGACCCAGTACTTC
CASSVEVGLQETQYF
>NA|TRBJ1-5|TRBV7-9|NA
TGTGCCAGCAGCTTAGATACAGGGCGCTATAGCAATCAGCCCCAGCATTTT
CASSLDTGRYSNQPQHF
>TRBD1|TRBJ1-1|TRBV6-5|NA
TGTGCCAGCAGTCTGGACAGGGATAGGACTGAAGCTTTCTTT
CASSLDRDRTEAFF
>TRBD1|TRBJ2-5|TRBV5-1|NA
TGCGCCAGCAGCCTGGGACAGGGAGAGACCCAGTACTTC
CASSLGQGETQYF
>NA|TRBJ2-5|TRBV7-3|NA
TGTGCCAGCAGCTTTTCGGGACTGCTAGAAGAGACCCAGTACTTC
CASSFSGLLEETQYF
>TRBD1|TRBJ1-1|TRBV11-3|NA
TGTGCCAGCAGCCCCGGGACAGGGGGAACTGAAGCTTTCTTT
CASSPGTGGTEAFF
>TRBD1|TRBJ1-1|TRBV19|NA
TGTGCCAGTAGTATCGCAAAGTTCCGGGACAGGGGTTTGTTCACTGAAGCTTTCTTT
CASSIAKFRDRGLFTEAFF
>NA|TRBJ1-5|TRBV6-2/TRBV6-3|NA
TGTGCCAGCAGTTATCCCGGCAATCAGCCCCAGCATTTT
CASSYPGNQPQHF
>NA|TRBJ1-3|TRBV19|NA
TGTGCCAGTAGTTCGGCGTACAGCTCCCTTAACACCATATATTTT
CASSSAYSSLNTIYF
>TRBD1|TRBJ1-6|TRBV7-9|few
TGTGCCAGCAGTCCGGGACAGGGGGATTCACCCCTCCACTTT
CASSPGQGDSPLHF
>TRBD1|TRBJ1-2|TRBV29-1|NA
TGCAGTTTGCGACAGGGGAACTATGGCTACACCTTC
CSLRQGNYGYTF
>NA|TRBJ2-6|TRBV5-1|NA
TGCGCCAGCAGCTTGGACAGGGCTGGGGCCAACGTCCTGACTTTC
CASSLDRAGANVLTF
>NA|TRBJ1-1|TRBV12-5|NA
TGTGCTAGTGGTTTGGGCGGGCAAACTGAAGCTTTCTTT
CASGLGGQTEAFF
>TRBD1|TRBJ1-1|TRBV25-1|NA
TGTGCCAGCAGTGACGGACAGGGTCCCACTGAAGCTTTCTTT
CASSDGQGPTEAFF
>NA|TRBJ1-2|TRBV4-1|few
TGCGCCAGCAGCCAAGAACCGTCCGGCTATGGCTACACCTTC
CASSQEPSGYGYTF
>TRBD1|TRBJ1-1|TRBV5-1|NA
TGCGCCAGCAGCTTTTCAGGGGGTGTTCGGAACACTGAAGCTTTCTTT
CASSFSGGVRNTEAFF
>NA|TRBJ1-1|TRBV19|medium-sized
TGTGCCAGTAGTATACAGGTAGACACTGAAGCTTTCTTT
CASSIQVDTEAFF
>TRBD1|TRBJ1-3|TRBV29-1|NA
TGCAGCGCCGCCGGACAGGGGCGAAACACCATATATTTT
CSAAGQGRNTIYF
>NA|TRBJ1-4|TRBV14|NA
TGTGCCAGCAGCCAAGACTGGAGGAACGGGGAAAAACTGTTTTTT
CASSQDWRNGEKLFF
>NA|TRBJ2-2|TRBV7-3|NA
TGTGCCAGCAGCTTAACTGGGACTTCCAACACCGGGGAGCTGTTTTTT
CASSLTGTSNTGELFF
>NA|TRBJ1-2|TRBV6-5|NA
TGTGCCAGCAGTCGCGCGGGGGAGGATCTTTATGGCTACACCTTC
CASSRAGEDLYGYTF
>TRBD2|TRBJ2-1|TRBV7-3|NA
TGTGCCAGCAGCAGGGACTACAACAACAATGAGCAGTTCTTC
CASSRDYNNNEQFF
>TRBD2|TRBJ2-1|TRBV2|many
TGTGCCAGCAGCTATATAGCGGGGGGGCTAGGCAATGAGCAGTTCTTC
CASSYIAGGLGNEQFF
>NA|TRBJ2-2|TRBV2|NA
TGTGCCAGCAGTCCAACCCTAGGCACGAACACCGGGGAGCTGTTTTTT
CASSPTLGTNTGELFF
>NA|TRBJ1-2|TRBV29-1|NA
TGCAGCGTTGCGGGGGGTTTCGATAACTATGGCTACACCTTC
CSVAGGFDNYGYTF
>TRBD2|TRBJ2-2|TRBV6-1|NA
TGTGCCAGCAGTGTTAGGCGGGGGGCCACGAACACCGGGGAGCTGTTTTTT
CASSVRRGATNTGELFF
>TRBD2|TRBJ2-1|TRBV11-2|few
TGTGCCAGCAGCTACATCCGTCGTCGGGCGGGGGGGCTTTATGAGCAGTTCTTC
CASSYIRRRAGGLYEQFF
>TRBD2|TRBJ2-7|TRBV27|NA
TGTGCCAGCAGTCGGACTAGCGGGGGATCCTACGAGCAGTACTTC
CASSRTSGGSYEQYF
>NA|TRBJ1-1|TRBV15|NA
TGTGCCACCAGCAGAGATGAGGCCCTAGGGGATGAAGCTTTCTTT
CATSRDEALGDEAFF
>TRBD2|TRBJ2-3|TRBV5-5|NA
TGTGCCAGCAGCTTAGCGGGGTCCACAGATACGCAGTATTTT
CASSLAGSTDTQYF
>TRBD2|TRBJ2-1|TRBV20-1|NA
TGCAGTGCTAGTGACAGCGGGGGGTACAATGAGCAGTTCTTC
CSASDSGGYNEQFF
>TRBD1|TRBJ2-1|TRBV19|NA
TGTGCCAGTAGTATAGAGGGACAGGGCACGCGTGAGCAGTTCTTC
CASSIEGQGTREQFF
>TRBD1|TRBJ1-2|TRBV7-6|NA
TGTGCCAGCAGCTTGGTTCCGGGACAGGGGCGATTGGGCTACACCTTC
CASSLVPGQGRLGYTF